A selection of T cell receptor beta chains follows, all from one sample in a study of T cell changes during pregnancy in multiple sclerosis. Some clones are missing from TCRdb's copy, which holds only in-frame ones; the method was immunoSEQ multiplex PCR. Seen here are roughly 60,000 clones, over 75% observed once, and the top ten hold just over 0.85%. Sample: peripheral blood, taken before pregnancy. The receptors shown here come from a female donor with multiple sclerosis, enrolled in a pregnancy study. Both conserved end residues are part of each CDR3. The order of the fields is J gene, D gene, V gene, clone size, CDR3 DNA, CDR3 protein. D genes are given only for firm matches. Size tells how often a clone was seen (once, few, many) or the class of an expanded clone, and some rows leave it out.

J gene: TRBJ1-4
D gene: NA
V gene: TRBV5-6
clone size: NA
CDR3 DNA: TGTGCCAGCAGCGGCGGGGCGGGCCTTAATGAAAAACTGTTTTTT
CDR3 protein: CASSGGAGLNEKLFF

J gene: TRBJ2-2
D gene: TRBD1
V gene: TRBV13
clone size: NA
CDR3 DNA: TGTGCCAGCAGCTTACTACCCCTGGGACAGGACTGGGGGGACACCGGGGAGCTGTTTTTT
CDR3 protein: CASSLLPLGQDWGDTGELFF

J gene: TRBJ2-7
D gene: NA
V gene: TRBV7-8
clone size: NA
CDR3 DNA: TGTGCCAGCAGCTTAGCGCGAGTCGTCGAGTACTTC
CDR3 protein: CASSLARVVEYF

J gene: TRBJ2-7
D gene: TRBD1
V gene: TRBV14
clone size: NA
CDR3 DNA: TGTGCCAGCAGACTTACGACAGGGGGCTTCTACGAGCAGTACTTC
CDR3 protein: CASRLTTGGFYEQYF

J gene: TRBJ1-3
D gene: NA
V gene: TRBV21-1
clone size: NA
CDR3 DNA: TGTGCCAGCAGCACGCACGGGGGTTCGGGAAACACCATATATTTT
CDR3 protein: CASSTHGGSGNTIYF

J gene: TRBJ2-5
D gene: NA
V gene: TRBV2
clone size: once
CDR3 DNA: TGTGCCAGCAGTGAAGCGAAGATTGGGCTCCGGGGGGAGACCCAGTACTTC
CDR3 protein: CASSEAKIGLRGETQYF

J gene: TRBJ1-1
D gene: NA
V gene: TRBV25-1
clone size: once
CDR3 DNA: TGTGCCAGCAGCCTAGGCCCGAACACTGAAGCTTTCTTT
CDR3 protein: CASSLGPNTEAFF

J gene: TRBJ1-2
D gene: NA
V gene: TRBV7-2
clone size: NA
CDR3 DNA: TGTGCCAGCAGCTTAGGTCCAGCAGGAGGAATGGGCTACACCTTC
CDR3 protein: CASSLGPAGGMGYTF

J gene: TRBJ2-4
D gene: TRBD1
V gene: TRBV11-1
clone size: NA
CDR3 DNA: TGTGCCAGCAGCTCGGGGACAGGGCTAGCCAAAAACATTCAGTACTTC
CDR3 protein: CASSSGTGLAKNIQYF

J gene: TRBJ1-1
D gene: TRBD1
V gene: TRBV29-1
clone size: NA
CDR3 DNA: TGCAGCGTTGCGCCAGGGGGCATGAACACTGAAGCTTTCTTT
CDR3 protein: CSVAPGGMNTEAFF

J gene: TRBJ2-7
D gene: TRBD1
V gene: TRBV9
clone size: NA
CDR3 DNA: TGTGCCAGCAGCCCAAGACAGGGAGTTGGTTACGAGCAGTACTTC
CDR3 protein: CASSPRQGVGYEQYF

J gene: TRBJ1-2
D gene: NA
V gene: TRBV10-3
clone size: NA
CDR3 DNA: TGTGCCATCAAAGGAGAGGGCAGATTCTATGGCTACACCTTC
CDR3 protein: CAIKGEGRFYGYTF

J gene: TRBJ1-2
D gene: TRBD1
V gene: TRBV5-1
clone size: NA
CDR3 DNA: TGCGCCAGCAGCTTGGATGGTGCAGGGGGCGAAAGATATGGCTACACCTTC
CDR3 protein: CASSLDGAGGERYGYTF

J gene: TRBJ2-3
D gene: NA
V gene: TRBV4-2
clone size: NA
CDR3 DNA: TGTGCCAGCAGCCAAGATCGGGCCGGGGAATTGGGCACAGATACGCAGTATTTT
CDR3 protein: CASSQDRAGELGTDTQYF

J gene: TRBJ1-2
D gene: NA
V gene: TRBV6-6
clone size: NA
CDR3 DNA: TGTGCCAGCAGTTACGACAGCGCCTATGGCTACACCTTC
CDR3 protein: CASSYDSAYGYTF

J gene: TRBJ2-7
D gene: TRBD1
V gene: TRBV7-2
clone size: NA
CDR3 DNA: TGTGCCAGCAGCGACCCAGCCGGGACAGGGGGGCTCGAGCAGTACTTC
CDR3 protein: CASSDPAGTGGLEQYF

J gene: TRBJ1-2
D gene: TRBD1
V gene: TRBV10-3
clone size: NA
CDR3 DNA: TGTGCCATCAAGTCGGGGACAGGGGGCTCGGATGGCTACACCTTC
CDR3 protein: CAIKSGTGGSDGYTF

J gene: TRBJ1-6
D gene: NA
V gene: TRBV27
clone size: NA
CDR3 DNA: TGTGCCAGCAGTTTACACTCCTATAATTCACCCCTCCACTTT
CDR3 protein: CASSLHSYNSPLHF

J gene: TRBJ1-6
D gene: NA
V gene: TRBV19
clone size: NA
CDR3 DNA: TGTGCCAGTAGTATTTCCCGACAGGTCCCATCACCCCTCCACTTT
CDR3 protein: CASSISRQVPSPLHF

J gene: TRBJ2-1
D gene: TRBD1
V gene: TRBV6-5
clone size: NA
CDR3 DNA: TGTGTCGCGGGACAGGCGTACAATGAGCAGTTCTTC
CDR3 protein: CVAGQAYNEQFF

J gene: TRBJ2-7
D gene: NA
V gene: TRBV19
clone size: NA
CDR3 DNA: TGTGCCAGTAGGCCATACCCGAGCTCCTACGAGCAGTACTTC
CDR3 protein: CASRPYPSSYEQYF

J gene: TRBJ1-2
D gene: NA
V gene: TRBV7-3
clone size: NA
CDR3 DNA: TGTGCCAGCAGCTTAAACCGGTTATCTGGCTACACCTTC
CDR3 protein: CASSLNRLSGYTF

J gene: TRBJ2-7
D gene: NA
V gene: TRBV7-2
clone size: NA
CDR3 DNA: TGTGCCAGCAGCCACGGAGGGGGCCAGTCCTACGAGCAGTACTTC
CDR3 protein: CASSHGGGQSYEQYF

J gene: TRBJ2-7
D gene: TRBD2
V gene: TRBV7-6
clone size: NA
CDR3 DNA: TGTGCCAGCAGCCGTACCACTAGCGGGGTCAGCTCCTACGAGCAGTACTTC
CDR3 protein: CASSRTTSGVSSYEQYF

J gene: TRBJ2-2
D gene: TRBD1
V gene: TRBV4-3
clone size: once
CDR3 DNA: TGCGCCAGCAGCCAGGGGACAGTGGGGATCACCGGGGAGCTGTTTTTT
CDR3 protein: CASSQGTVGITGELFF

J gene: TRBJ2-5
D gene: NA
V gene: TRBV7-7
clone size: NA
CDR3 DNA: TGTGCCAGCAGCTTATCCGGGTTACAAGAGACCCAGTACTTC
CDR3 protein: CASSLSGLQETQYF

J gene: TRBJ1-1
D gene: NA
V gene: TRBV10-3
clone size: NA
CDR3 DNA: TGTGCCATCAGTGATGGGGGCATGAACACTGAAGCTTTCTTT
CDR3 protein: CAISDGGMNTEAFF

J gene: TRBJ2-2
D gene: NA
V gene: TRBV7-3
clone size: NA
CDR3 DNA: TGTGCCAGCAGCTTATTCCCGCGGGGCACCGGGGAGCTGTTTTTT
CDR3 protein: CASSLFPRGTGELFF

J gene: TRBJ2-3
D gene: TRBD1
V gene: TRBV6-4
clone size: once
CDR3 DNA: TGTGCCAGCAGTGACTCGGACAGGGATACGCAGTATTTT
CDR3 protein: CASSDSDRDTQYF

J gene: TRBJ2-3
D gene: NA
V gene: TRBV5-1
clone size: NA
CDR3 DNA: TGCGCCAGCGGGGGAGGTGGAGATACGCAGTATTTT
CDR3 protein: CASGGGGDTQYF

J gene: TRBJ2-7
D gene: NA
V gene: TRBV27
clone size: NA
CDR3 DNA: TGTGCCAGCGCTACTGGGGCATCCTACGAGCAGTACTTC
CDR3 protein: CASATGASYEQYF

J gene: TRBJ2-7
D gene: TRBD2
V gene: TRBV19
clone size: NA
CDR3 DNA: TGTGCCAGTAGTATAGTGTGGCTAGCGGTCGAGCAGTACTTC
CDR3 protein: CASSIVWLAVEQYF

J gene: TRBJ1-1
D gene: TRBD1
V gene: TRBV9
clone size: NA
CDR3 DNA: TGTGCCAGCAGAGCTACAGGGGAACGGGCTGAAGCTTTCTTT
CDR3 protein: CASRATGERAEAFF

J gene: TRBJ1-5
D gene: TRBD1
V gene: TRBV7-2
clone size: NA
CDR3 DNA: TGTGCCAGCAGCTTAGCCCAGGGGGGTCAGCCCCAGCATTTT
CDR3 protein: CASSLAQGGQPQHF

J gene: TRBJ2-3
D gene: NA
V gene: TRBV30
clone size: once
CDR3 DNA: TGTGCCTGGGTGCCCGGGACAGATACGCAGTATTTT
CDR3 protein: CAWVPGTDTQYF

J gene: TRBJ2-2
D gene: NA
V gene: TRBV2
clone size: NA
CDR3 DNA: TGTGCCATCCTAGGTCCCGGGGAGCTGTTTTTT
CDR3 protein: CAILGPGELFF

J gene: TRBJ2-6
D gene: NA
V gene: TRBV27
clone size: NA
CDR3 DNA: TGTGCCAGCAGTTTCGCACTCTCTGGGGCCAACGTCCTGACTTTC
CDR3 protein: CASSFALSGANVLTF

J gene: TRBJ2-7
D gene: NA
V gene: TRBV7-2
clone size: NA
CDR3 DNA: TGTGCCAGCAGCTCGAGCTCCTACGAGCAGTACTTC
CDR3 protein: CASSSSSYEQYF

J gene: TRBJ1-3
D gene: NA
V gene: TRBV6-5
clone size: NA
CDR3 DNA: TGTGCCAGCAGTTACTCCGGGGTTCGGGGAAACACCATATATTTT
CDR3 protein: CASSYSGVRGNTIYF

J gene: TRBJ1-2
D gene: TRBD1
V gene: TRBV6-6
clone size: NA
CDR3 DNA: TGTGCCAGCAGTCCACCTCCTGGGACAGGGGGCTATGGCTACACCTTC
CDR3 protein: CASSPPPGTGGYGYTF

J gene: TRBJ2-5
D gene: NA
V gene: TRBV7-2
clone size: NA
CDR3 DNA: TGTGCCAGCAGCTTAACAGGGAACCCTAGAGAGACCCAGTACTTC
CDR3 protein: CASSLTGNPRETQYF

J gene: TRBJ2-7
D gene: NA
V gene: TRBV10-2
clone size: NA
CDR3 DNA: TGCGCCAGCAGTGAGTCGGCAGGCTCCTACTACGAGCAGTACTTC
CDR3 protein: CASSESAGSYYEQYF

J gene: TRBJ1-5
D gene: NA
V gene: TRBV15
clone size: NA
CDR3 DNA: TGTGCCACCAGCAGAGGGAGGAATCAGCCCCAGCATTTT
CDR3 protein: CATSRGRNQPQHF

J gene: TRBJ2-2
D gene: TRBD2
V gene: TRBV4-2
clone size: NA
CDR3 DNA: TGTGCCAGCAGCCTTCAAGCGGGGACCGGGGAGCTGTTTTTT
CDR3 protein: CASSLQAGTGELFF

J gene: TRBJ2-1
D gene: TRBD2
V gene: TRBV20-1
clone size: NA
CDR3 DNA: TGCAGTGCGAGCGGGGGTAGGTTCTTC
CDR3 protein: CSASGGRFF

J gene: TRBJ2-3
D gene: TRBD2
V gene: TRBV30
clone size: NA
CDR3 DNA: TGTGCCTGGAGTGGGCAGCTAGCGGGGGGGCCAGATACGCAGTATTTT
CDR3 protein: CAWSGQLAGGPDTQYF

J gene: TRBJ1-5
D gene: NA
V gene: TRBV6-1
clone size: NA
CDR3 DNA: TGTGCCAGCAGTGATGGAGGGAGCAATCAGCCCCAGCATTTT
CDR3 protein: CASSDGGSNQPQHF

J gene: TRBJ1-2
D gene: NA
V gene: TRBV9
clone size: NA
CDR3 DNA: TGTGCCAGCAGCGTAGGGGGCGCTTATAACTATGGCTACACCTTC
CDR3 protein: CASSVGGAYNYGYTF

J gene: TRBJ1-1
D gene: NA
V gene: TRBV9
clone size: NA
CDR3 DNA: TGTGCCAGCAGCCCCTCGGGCACTGAAGCTTTCTTT
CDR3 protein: CASSPSGTEAFF